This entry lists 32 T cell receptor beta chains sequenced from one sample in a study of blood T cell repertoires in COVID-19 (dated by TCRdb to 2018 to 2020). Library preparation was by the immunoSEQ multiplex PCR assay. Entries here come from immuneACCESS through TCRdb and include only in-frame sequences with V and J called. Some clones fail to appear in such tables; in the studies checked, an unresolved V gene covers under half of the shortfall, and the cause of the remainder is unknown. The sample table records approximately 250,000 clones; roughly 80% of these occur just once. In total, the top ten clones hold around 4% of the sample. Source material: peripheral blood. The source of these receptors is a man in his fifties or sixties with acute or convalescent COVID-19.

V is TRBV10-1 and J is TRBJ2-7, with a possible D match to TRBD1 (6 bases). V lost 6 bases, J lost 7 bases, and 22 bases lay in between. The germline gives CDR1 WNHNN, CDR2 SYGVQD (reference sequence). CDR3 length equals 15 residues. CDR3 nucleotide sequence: TGCGCCAGCAGCTCCAGGGGATTCGTAGTGCCTGAGCAGTACTTC. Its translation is CASSSRGFVVPEQYF.

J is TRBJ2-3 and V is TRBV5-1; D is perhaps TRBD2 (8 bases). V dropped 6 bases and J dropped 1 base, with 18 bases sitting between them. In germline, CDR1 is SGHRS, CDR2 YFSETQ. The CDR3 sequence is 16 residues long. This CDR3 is CASTREGQGGTDTQYF. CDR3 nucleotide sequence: TGCGCCAGCACCCGGGAGGGGCAGGGGGGCACAGATACGCAGTATTTT.

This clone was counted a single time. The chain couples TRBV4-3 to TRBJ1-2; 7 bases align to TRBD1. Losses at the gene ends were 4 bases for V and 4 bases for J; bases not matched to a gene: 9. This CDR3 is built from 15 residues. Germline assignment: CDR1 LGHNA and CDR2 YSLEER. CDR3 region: CASSLSTGLSYGYTF. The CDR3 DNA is TGCGCCAGCAGCCTATCGACAGGGTTGAGCTATGGCTACACCTTC.

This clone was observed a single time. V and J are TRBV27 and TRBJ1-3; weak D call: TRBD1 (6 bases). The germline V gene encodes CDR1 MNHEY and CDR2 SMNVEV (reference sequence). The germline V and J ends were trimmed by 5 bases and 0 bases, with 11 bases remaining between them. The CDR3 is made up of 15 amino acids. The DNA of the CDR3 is TGTGCCAGCAGTGCCAGGGGTAGCTCTGGAAACACCATATATTTT. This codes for CASSARGSSGNTIYF.

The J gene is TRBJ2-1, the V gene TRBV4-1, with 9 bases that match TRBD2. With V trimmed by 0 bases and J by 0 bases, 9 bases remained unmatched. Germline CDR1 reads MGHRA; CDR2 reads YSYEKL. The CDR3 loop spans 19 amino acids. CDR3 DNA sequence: TGCGCCAGCAGCCAAGACGGTGCTAGCGGGGCCAGCTCCTACAATGAGCAGTTCTTC. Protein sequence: CASSQDGASGASSYNEQFF.

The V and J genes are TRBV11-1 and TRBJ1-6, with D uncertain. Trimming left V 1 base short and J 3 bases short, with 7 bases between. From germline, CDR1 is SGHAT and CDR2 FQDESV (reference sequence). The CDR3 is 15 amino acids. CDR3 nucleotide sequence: TGTGCCAGCAGCTTAGTTCAGAACTATAATTCACCCCTCCACTTT. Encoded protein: CASSLVQNYNSPLHF.

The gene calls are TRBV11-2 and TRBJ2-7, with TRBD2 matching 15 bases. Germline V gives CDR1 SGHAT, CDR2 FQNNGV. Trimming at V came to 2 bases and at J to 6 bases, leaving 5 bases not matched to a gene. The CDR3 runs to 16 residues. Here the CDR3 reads CASSLPGLAGGGEQYF. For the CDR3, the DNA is TGTGCCAGCAGCTTACCGGGACTAGCGGGAGGAGGCGAGCAGTACTTC.

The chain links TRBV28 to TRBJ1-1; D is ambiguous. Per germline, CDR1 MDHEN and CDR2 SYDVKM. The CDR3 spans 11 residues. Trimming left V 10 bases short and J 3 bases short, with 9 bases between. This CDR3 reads CAIHRDTEAFF. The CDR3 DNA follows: TGTGCCATCCACCGAGACACTGAAGCTTTCTTT.

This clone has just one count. The CDR3 region has the DNA TGTGCCAGCAGTCCAGACAGGGGCACCTATGGCTACACCTTC. Protein sequence: CASSPDRGTYGYTF. The chain has TRBV6-5 and TRBJ1-2; 8 bases agree with TRBD1. J lost 4 bases, V lost 5 bases, and 6 bases had no gene match. Germline loops: CDR1 MNHEY, CDR2 SVGAGI. CDR3 size: 14 residues.

The CDR3 DNA reads as TGTGCCAGCAGTTTCGACAGGAGCAATGAGCAGTTCTTC. It codes for CASSFDRSNEQFF. The V gene is TRBV27, the J gene TRBJ2-1; possible D gene TRBD1, 6 bases. In germline, CDR1 is MNHEY, CDR2 SMNVEV (reference sequence). The CDR3 is 13 amino acids. V dropped 3 bases and J dropped 6 bases, with 9 bases sitting between them.

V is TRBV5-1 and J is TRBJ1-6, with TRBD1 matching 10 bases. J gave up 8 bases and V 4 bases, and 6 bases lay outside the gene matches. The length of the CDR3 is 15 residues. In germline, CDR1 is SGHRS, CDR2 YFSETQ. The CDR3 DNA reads TGCGCCAGCAGCGGTACGACAGGGGGCTATTCACCCCTCCACTTT. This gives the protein CASSGTTGGYSPLHF.

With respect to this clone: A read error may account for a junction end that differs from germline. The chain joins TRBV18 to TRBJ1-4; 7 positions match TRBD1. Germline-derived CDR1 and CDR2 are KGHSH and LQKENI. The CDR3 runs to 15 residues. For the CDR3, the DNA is TGTGCCAGCTCCCCACAACAGGGGACTAATGAAAAACTGTTTTTT. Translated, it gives CASSPQQGTNEKLFF.

In DNA, the CDR3 is TGTGCCAGCAGTTGGAGGGGCAGGGATGGCTACACCTTC. This codes for CASSWRGRDGYTF. The chain joins TRBV6-5 to TRBJ1-2; tentative D call: TRBD1 (5 bases). This CDR3 contains 13 residues. The germline V gene encodes CDR1 MNHEY and CDR2 SVGAGI. V gave up 4 bases and J gave up 6 bases, with 12 bases separating them.

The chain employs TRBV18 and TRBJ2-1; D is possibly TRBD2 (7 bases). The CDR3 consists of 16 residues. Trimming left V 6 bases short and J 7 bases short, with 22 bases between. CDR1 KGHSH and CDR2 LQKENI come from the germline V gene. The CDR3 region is CASSPLADGRGNEQFF. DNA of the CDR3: TGTGCCAGCTCCCCGCTAGCGGACGGCAGGGGAAATGAGCAGTTCTTC.

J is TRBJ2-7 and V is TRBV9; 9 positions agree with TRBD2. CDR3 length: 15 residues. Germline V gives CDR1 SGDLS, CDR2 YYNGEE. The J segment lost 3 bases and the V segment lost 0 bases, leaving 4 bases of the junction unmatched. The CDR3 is CASSVGASGIYEQYF. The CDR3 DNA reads TGTGCCAGCAGCGTAGGGGCTAGCGGGATCTACGAGCAGTACTTC.

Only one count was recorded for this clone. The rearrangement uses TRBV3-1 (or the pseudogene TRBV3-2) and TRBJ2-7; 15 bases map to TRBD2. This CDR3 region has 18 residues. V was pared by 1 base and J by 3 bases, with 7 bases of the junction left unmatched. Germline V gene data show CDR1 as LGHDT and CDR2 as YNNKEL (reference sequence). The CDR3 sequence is CASSQVGLAGGNIYEQYF. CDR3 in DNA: TGTGCCAGCAGCCAAGTGGGACTAGCGGGGGGTAATATCTACGAGCAGTACTTC.

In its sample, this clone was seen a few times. The CDR3 DNA reads TGTGCCAGCAGTTATGCGTTACAGGGAAATCAGCCCCAGCATTTT. This translates into CASSYALQGNQPQHF. This rearrangement joins TRBV6-2 or TRBV6-3 to TRBJ1-5; possibly TRBD1 for D (6 bases). CDR3 size: 15 residues. Germline V lookup: CDR1 MNHEY, CDR2 SVGEGT. Trimming took off 3 bases at V and 4 bases at J, with 13 bases between the two ends.

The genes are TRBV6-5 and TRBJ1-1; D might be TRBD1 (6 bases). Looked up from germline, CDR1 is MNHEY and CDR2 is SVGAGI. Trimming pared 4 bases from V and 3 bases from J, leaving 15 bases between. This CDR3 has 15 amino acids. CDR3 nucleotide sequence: TGTGCCAGCAGTTCCCCGGTGGCAGGGGACACTGAAGCTTTCTTT. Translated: CASSSPVAGDTEAFF.

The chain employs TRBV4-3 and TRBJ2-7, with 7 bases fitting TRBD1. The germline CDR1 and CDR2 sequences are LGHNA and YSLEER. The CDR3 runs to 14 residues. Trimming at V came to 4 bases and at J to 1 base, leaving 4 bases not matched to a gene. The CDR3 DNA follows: TGCGCCAGCAGCCTGGACAGGAGTTCCTACGAGCAGTACTTC. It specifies CASSLDRSSYEQYF.

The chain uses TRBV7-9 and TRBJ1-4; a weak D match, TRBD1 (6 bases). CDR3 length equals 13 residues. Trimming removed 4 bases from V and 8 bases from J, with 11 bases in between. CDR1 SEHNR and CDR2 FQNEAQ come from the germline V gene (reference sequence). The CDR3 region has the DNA TGTGCCAGCAGCTCAGGACAGTACGAAAAACTGTTTTTT. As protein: CASSSGQYEKLFF.

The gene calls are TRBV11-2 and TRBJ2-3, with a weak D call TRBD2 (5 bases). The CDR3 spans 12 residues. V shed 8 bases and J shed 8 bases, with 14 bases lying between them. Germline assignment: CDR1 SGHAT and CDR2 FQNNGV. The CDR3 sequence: CASPTEEGTQYF. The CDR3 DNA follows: TGTGCCAGCCCGACGGAGGAAGGTACGCAGTATTTT. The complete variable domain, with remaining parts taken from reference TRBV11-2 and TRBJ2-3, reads EAGVAQSPRYKIIEKRQSVAFWCNPISGHATLYWYQQILGQGPKLLIQFQNNGVVDDSQLPKDRFSAERLKGVDSTLKIQPAKLEDSAVYLCASPTEEGTQYFGPGTRLTVL.

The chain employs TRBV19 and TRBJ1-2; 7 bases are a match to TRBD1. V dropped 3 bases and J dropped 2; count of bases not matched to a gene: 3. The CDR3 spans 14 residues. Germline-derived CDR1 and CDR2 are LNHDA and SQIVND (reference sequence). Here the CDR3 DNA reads TGTGCCAGTAGTATCCGACAGGGCAACTATGGCTACACCTTC. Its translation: CASSIRQGNYGYTF.

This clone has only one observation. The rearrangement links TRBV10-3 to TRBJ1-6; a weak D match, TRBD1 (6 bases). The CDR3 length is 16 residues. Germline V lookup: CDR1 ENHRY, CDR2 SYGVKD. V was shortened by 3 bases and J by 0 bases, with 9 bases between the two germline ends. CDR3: CAISDRGPSYNSPLHF. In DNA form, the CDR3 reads TGTGCCATCAGTGACAGGGGTCCCTCCTATAATTCACCCCTCCACTTT.

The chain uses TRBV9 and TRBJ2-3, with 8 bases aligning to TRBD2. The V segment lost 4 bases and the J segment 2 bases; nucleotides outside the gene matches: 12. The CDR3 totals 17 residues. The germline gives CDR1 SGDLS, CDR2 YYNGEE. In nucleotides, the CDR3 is TGTGCCAGCAGCCCGGGGGGGGCGGGTTCCTTCACAGATACGCAGTATTTT. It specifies CASSPGGAGSFTDTQYF.

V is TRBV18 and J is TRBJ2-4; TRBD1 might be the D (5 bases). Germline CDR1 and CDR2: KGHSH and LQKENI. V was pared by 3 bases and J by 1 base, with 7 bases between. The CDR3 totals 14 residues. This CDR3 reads CASSPAGAKNIQYF. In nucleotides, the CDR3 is TGTGCCAGCTCACCTGCAGGGGCCAAAAACATTCAGTACTTC.

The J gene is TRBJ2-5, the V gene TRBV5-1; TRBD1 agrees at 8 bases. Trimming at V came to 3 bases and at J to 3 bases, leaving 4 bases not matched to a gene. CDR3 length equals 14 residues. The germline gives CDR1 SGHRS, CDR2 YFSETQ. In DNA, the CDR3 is TGCGCCAGCAGCTCCGGGACAGGAGAAGAGACCCAGTACTTC. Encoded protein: CASSSGTGEETQYF.

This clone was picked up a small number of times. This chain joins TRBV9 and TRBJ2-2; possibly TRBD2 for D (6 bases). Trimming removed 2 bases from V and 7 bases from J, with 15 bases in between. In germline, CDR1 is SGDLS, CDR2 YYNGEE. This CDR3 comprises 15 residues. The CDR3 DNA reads TGTGCCAGCAGCGTTACTAGCTGGGGGAACGGGGAGCTGTTTTTT. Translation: CASSVTSWGNGELFF.

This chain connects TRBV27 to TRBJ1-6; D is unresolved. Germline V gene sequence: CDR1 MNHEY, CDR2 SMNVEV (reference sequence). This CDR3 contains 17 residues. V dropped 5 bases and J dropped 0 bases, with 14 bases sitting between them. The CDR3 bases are TGTGCCAGCAGTAACCGACGGGAGTACTCCTATAATTCACCCCTCCACTTT. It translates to CASSNRREYSYNSPLHF.

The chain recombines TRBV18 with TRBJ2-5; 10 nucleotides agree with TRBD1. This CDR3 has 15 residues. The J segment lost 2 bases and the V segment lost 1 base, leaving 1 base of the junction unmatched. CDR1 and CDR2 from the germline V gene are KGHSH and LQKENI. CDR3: CASSPRDRGQETQYF. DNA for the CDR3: TGTGCCAGCTCACCACGGGACAGGGGTCAAGAGACCCAGTACTTC.

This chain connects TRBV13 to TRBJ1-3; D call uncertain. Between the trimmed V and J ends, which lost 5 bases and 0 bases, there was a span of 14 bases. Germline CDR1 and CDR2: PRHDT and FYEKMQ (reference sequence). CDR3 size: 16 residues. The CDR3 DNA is TGTGCCAGCAGCATCAGGTACAGAAGCTCTGGAAACACCATATATTTT. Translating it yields CASSIRYRSSGNTIYF.

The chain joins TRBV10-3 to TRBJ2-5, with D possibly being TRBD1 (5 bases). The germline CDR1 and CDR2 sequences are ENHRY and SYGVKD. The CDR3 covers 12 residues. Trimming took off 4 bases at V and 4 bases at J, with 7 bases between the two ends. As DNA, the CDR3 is TGTGCCATCAGTGGGGGCGGAGAGACCCAGTACTTC. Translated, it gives CAISGGGETQYF.

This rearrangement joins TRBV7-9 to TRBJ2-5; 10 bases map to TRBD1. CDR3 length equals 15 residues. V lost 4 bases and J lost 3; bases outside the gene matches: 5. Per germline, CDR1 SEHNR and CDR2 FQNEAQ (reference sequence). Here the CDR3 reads CASSSPGTGEETQYF. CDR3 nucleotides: TGTGCCAGCAGCTCCCCCGGGACAGGGGAAGAGACCCAGTACTTC.